This T cell receptor (beta chain) was profiled in a study of T cell changes during pregnancy in multiple sclerosis. The count of this clone is one. Per the germline V gene, CDR1 is SGHNT and CDR2 is YYREEE (reference sequence). CDR3 length equals 15 residues. The J segment lost 4 bases and the V segment lost 4 bases, leaving 4 bases of the junction unmatched. The protocol was immunoSEQ multiplex PCR, while the TCRdb copy is restricted to in-frame clones and leaves out a portion. This sample has approximately 35,000 clones, with roughly 92% found just once. This receptor was obtained from a female donor with multiple sclerosis, enrolled in a pregnancy study. The sequenced material came from PBMCs (not recorded whether the cells were cultured). V gene TRBV5-4 combines with J gene TRBJ2-7; 14 positions agree with TRBD2. The CDR3 loop reads CASSGGLAGVYEQYF. The CDR3, as DNA: TGTGCCAGCAGCGGGGGACTAGCGGGAGTTTACGAGCAGTACTTC.